The 2 T cell receptor beta chains presented below share a single source sample, sequenced in a study of cytomegalovirus exposure and HLA in healthy donors. The PCR employed 60 Vbeta primers together with 13 Jbeta primers. TCRdb's table, derived via immunoSEQ multiplex PCR, lists solely in-frame clones and lacks some. This table has roughly 140,000 clones, over 60% appearing once. The sequenced material came from PBMCs. The receptor set was obtained from a man aged 35 to 55 in good health and CMV-seronegative.

The gene calls are TRBV10-3 and TRBJ2-7; TRBD1 agrees at 9 bases. The CDR3 has 14 amino acids. Germline V gene lookup returns CDR1 ENHRY and CDR2 SYGVKD. J was trimmed by 7 bases and V by 8 bases; bases with no gene match: 12. The CDR3 bases are TGTGCCATCGGGGGGTCGGGACAGGGTAAGGAGCAGTACTTC. Its translation is CAIGGSGQGKEQYF.

This chain uses TRBV5-4 with TRBJ2-7, with 10 bases matching TRBD2. Germline CDR1 reads SGHNT; CDR2 reads YYREEE (reference sequence). CDR3 length: 16 residues. Trimming at V came to 4 bases and at J to 0 bases, leaving 7 bases not matched to a gene. In nucleotides, the CDR3 is TGTGCCAGCAGCCTCTTAGCGGGGGGAAGCTCCTACGAGCAGTACTTC. Encoded protein: CASSLLAGGSSYEQYF.